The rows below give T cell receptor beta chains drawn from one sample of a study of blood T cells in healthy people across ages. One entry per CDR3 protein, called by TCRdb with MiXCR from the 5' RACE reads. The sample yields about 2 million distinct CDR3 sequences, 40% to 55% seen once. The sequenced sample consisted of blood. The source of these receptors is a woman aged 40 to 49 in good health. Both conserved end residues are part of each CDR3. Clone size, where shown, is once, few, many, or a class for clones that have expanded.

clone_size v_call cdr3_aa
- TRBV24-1 CATSDAGTGIYEQYF
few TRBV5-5 CASPPSGGSTDTQYF
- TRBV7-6 CASSIGVQGETQYF
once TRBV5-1 CASSPGTGNYGYIF
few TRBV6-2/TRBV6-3 CASSPTRTGVSYEQYF
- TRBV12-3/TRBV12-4 CASRTVGEAKNIQYF
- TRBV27 CASSSGPRPYEQYF
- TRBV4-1 CASSLRDADRATQYF
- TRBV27 CASSPQGRNSGEQYF
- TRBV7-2 CASTRRPNTEAFF
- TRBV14 CAGSQLAGDYNEQFF
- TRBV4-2 CASSQSEVGYNEQFF